This TCR beta chain emerged from a study of PD-L1 blockade in urothelial cancer. Germline-derived CDR1 and CDR2 are SGHRS and YFSETQ. Trimming took 4 bases from V and 5 from J; bases not matched to a gene: 3. The CDR3 spans 13 residues. Time point indicated: pretreatment peripheral blood. In each PCR, synthetic TCR analog templates were spiked in. Method: immunoSEQ multiplex PCR; TCRdb's copy keeps in-frame clones and lacks some. The sample contains around 100,000 clones, about 90% of which appear only once. This specimen was PBMCs, taken around atezolizumab (anti-PD-L1) treatment. This TCR came from a man aged 60 to 75 with urothelial cancer. The chain combines TRBV5-1 with TRBJ1-1; TRBD1 matches at 9 bases. The CDR3 loop is CASSPGTGTEAFF. The CDR3 DNA reads as TGCGCCAGCAGCCCGGGGACAGGGACTGAAGCTTTCTTT. Supplemented by reference TRBV5-1 and TRBJ1-1, the full variable domain reads KAGVTQTPRYLIKTRGQQVTLSCSPISGHRSVSWYQQTPGQGLQFLFEYFSETQRNKGNFPGRFSGRQFSNSRSEMNVSTLELGDSALYLCASSPGTGTEAFFGQGTRLTVV.